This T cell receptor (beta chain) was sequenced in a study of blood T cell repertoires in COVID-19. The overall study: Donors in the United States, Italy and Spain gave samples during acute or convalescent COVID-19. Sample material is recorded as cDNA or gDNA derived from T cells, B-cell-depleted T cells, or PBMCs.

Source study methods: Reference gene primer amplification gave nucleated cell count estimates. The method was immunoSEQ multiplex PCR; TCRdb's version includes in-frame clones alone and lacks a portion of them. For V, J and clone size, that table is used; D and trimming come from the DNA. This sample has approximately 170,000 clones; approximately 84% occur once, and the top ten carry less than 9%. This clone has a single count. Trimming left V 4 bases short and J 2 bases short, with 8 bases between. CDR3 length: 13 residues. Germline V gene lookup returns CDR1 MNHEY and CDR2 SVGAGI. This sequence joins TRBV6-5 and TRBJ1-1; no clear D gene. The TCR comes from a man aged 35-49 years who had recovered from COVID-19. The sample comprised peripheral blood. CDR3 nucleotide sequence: TGTGCCAGCAGTTCACAGACAAACACTGAAGCTTTCTTT. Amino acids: CASSSQTNTEAFF.